These T cell receptor beta chains were read from a single sample in a study of T cell responses to AZD1222 COVID-19 vaccine. TCRdb keeps only in-frame clones here, not all; method: immunoSEQ multiplex PCR. The top ten hold roughly 0.6% of the sample, which has about 270,000 clones, approximately 94% seen once. The material was peripheral blood, obtained 28 days after the second AZD1222 dose. Receptors originate from an adult who received the AZD1222 COVID-19 vaccine. Both conserved end residues are part of each CDR3. The D gene is left open where the match is weak. The size entry is marked missing in some rows and otherwise reads once, few, many or a size class.

.	TRBJ2-7	TRBD1	TRBV5-1	TGCGCCAGCAGCGTGGGGACAGGGCTAAACGAGCAGTACTTC	CASSVGTGLNEQYF
.	TRBJ1-5	TRBD1	TRBV28	TGTGCCAGCAGTTTATTACAGGGGGCCGAAGTCTATAGCAATCAGCCCCAGCATTTT	CASSLLQGAEVYSNQPQHF
.	TRBJ1-1	.	TRBV4-1	TGCGCCAGCAGCCAAGGTCCAAGGGACACGGGCCTTGAAGCTTTCTTT	CASSQGPRDTGLEAFF
once	TRBJ2-2	.	TRBV6-5	TGTGCCAGCAGCCCCGTCCCCGGGGAGCTGTTTTTT	CASSPVPGELFF
.	TRBJ1-2	.	TRBV18	TGTGCCAGCTCACCAGGTTCGTACAGCGATAACTATGGCTACACCTTC	CASSPGSYSDNYGYTF
.	TRBJ1-6	.	TRBV19	TGTGCCAGCCAGACAGGTGTCGGGTCACCCCTCCACTTT	CASQTGVGSPLHF
few	TRBJ2-3	TRBD2	TRBV9	TGTGCCAGCAGCGCTAGGCCTAGCGGCACTAGCACAGATACGCAGTATTTT	CASSARPSGTSTDTQYF
.	TRBJ2-3	.	TRBV18	TGTGCCAGCTCACCCGACACAGATACGCAGTATTTT	CASSPDTDTQYF
.	TRBJ1-1	.	TRBV3-1/TRBV3-2	TGTGCCAGCAGCCAAGTAAGACATTTGAACACTGAAGCTTTCTTT	CASSQVRHLNTEAFF
.	TRBJ2-7	TRBD1	TRBV18	TGTGCCAGCTCTCAACGACAGGGGGCATCCTACGAGCAGTACTTC	CASSQRQGASYEQYF
.	TRBJ2-3	TRBD2	TRBV7-2	TGTGCCAGCAGGTCATCGTTCACGCGGGAGGGGAGCACAGATACGCAGTATTTT	CASRSSFTREGSTDTQYF
.	TRBJ2-2	.	TRBV28	TGTGCCAGCAGTTTCCTTCTATTAAGGGACACCGGGGAGCTGTTTTTT	CASSFLLLRDTGELFF
once	TRBJ1-5	TRBD1	TRBV19	TGTGCCAGTAGTGCCCTGGGACAGTCCAATCAGCCCCAGCATTTT	CASSALGQSNQPQHF
.	TRBJ2-1	TRBD2	TRBV28	TGTGCCAGCAGTTTAACGGGAGGGGGCAATGAGCAGTTCTTC	CASSLTGGGNEQFF
.	TRBJ2-1	TRBD2	TRBV2	TGTGCCAGCAGCGGGGGAGGGACCTATTCCTACAATGAGCAGTTCTTC	CASSGGGTYSYNEQFF
.	TRBJ2-7	.	TRBV28	TGTGCCAGCAGTTTAGGAGGCGAGCAGTACTTC	CASSLGGEQYF
.	TRBJ2-3	TRBD1	TRBV9	TGTGCCAGCAGCGTAGGCTCCCGACAGGGGGCAGATACGCAGTATTTT	CASSVGSRQGADTQYF
.	TRBJ2-5	.	TRBV18	TGTGCCAGCTCACCAGTAGACAGCCAAGAGACCCAGTACTTC	CASSPVDSQETQYF
once	TRBJ2-7	TRBD2	TRBV5-8	TGTGCCAGCAGCTCGGCACTAGCGGGAAGCTACGAGCAGTACTTC	CASSSALAGSYEQYF
.	TRBJ2-7	TRBD1	TRBV19	TGTGCCAGTAGTGTCCAGGGGGTTGTCGAGCAGTACTTC	CASSVQGVVEQYF
.	TRBJ2-7	.	TRBV21-1	TGTGCCAGCAGCTCCAACGAGCAGGTCCCCGTCTACGAGCAGTACTTC	CASSSNEQVPVYEQYF
.	TRBJ2-7	TRBD1	TRBV9	TGTGCCAGCAGCGTAGAGGGACAGGGGGCACCCTACGAGCAGTACTTC	CASSVEGQGAPYEQYF
.	TRBJ2-7	.	TRBV19	TGTGCCAGTAGTATGGCACTAGCAAAGGGCTACGAGCAGTACTTC	CASSMALAKGYEQYF
.	TRBJ2-3	.	TRBV15	TGTGCCACCAGCAGAGGAAACCGGGACTGGACCTTAGCAGATACGCAGTATTTT	CATSRGNRDWTLADTQYF
.	TRBJ2-3	TRBD2	TRBV29-1	TGCAGCGTTGACTCGGGAGGAACAGATACGCAGTATTTT	CSVDSGGTDTQYF
once	TRBJ2-7	.	TRBV5-1	TGCGCCAGCAGCCCCACCGGGACAAAAGCCTACGAGCAGTACTTC	CASSPTGTKAYEQYF
once	TRBJ2-1	.	TRBV7-2	TGTGCCAGCAGCACGGACAGAAACCTCAATGAGCAGTTCTTC	CASSTDRNLNEQFF
.	TRBJ2-3	.	TRBV9	TGTGCCAGCAGCCCAAAGACAGGAACTAGCACAGATACGCAGTATTTT	CASSPKTGTSTDTQYF
.	TRBJ1-1	.	TRBV7-8	TGTGCCAGCAGCTTAGCTGGGCAGGCGGCGACTGAAGCTTTCTTT	CASSLAGQAATEAFF
.	TRBJ1-5	.	TRBV9	TGTGCCAGCAGCTCCGGGTCCCACAATCAGCCCCAGCATTTT	CASSSGSHNQPQHF
.	TRBJ2-1	TRBD2	TRBV5-1	TGCGCCACCCCGGGGAGGGTTCTCTCCTACAATGAGCAGTTCTTC	CATPGRVLSYNEQFF
.	TRBJ2-4	TRBD1	TRBV7-9	TGTGCCAGCAGCTCGACAGGGGATGGCATTCAGTACTTC	CASSSTGDGIQYF
.	TRBJ1-4	.	TRBV19	TGTGCCAGTAGATCTAGGACTAATGAAAAACTGTTTTTT	CASRSRTNEKLFF